One and the same sample provided the 10 T cell receptor beta chains below, sequenced in a study of T-cell reconstitution after alpha-beta-depleted transplantation in children. Molecular barcoding with unique molecular identifiers was used for the TCRbeta library. TCRdb independently ran MiXCR on the PCR reads; one entry per CDR3 protein. The sample carries 200,000 or so distinct CDR3 sequences, about 6% recorded once. Sequences were derived from PBMCs, sampled before TCRalphabeta/CD19-depleted stem cell transplant. These receptor sequences come from a girl in the first two years of life with combined immunodeficiency, due to receive a stem cell transplant.

The table lists this clonotype with a few counts. This rearrangement joins TRBV15 to TRBJ2-1; no reliable D call. Looked up from germline, CDR1 is LNHNV and CDR2 is YYDKDF (reference sequence). The V end was cut by 9 bases, the J end by 3 bases, with 12 bases between. This CDR3 is 13 amino acids long. For the CDR3, the DNA is TGTGCCACGGCCGCGGCTAGCTACAATGAGCAGTTCTTC. Protein sequence: CATAAASYNEQFF.

This clonotype was seen repeatedly, ten times or more. The chain combines TRBV20-1 with TRBJ2-2; 8 bases are a match to TRBD2. V was clipped by 3 bases and J by 0 bases; unmatched bases: 3. This CDR3 has 15 amino acids. CDR1 is DFQATT and CDR2 is SNEGSKA in the germline V gene (reference sequence). The CDR3 sequence is CSARTGGPNTGELFF. The CDR3 nucleotides read TGCAGTGCTAGGACGGGGGGGCCGAACACCGGGGAGCTGTTTTTT.

The genes are TRBV28 and TRBJ1-2; no clear D gene. Germline values: CDR1 MDHEN, CDR2 SYDVKM. V lost 4 bases, J lost 4 bases, and 10 bases lay in between. This CDR3 comprises 13 residues. DNA of the CDR3: TGTGCCAGCAGTTATACGGGTTTCTATGGCTACACCTTC. Amino acid sequence: CASSYTGFYGYTF.

Ten or more counts support this clonotype. The chain is built from TRBV29-1 and TRBJ2-5, with 7 bases lining up with TRBD1. Germline lookup yields CDR1 SQVTM and CDR2 ANQGSEA. The CDR3 has 14 amino acids. Trimming removed 2 bases from V and 4 bases from J; junction bases left unmatched: 7. The CDR3 DNA is TGCAGCGTTGAACCGACAGGGATCGGAGAGACCCAGTACTTC. Amino acids: CSVEPTGIGETQYF.

V usage is TRBV12-3 or TRBV12-4 and J usage is TRBJ2-7, with a possible D match to TRBD1 (7 bases). Trimming removed 3 bases at V and 3 bases at J, with 12 bases between. The CDR3 consists of 14 residues. CDR3 nucleotide sequence: TGTGCCAGCAGTTTGCGTCAGGGGGGCTACGAGCAGTACTTC. The encoded protein is CASSLRQGGYEQYF.

As to this clonotype: It may be a read error: a sequence one base away is much more abundant. The gene calls are TRBV4-1 and TRBJ2-5; D gene unclear. Germline V CDR1 and CDR2: MGHRA, YSYEKL. The V and J ends lost 4 bases and 0 bases respectively, with 18 bases between them. The CDR3 spans 17 residues. CDR3 residues: CASSLEVVDLHQETQYF. As DNA, the CDR3 is TGCGCCAGCAGCCTCGAGGTCGTGGACCTTCACCAAGAGACCCAGTACTTC.

This clonotype was counted ten times or more. The chain uses TRBV29-1 and TRBJ2-1, with 16 bases aligning to TRBD2. Unmatched junction bases numbered 9, after V lost 7 bases and J lost 6 bases. In germline, CDR1 is SQVTM, CDR2 ANQGSEA. This CDR3 has 16 residues. CDR3 loop: CSGSGTSGRALNEQFF. DNA for the CDR3: TGCAGCGGATCCGGGACTAGCGGGAGGGCTCTCAATGAGCAGTTCTTC.

This clonotype was detected only a few times. The CDR3 DNA reads TGTGCCAGCAGCTTAAACGGCCTTGACTATGGCTACACCTTC. Translated: CASSLNGLDYGYTF. The chain employs TRBV7-3 and TRBJ1-2; D is unresolved. Deletions cut 1 base from V and 3 bases from J, with 9 bases between. This CDR3 has 14 residues. The germline gives CDR1 SGHTA, CDR2 FQGTGA.

This clonotype was counted ten times or more. CDR3 sequence: CASSFYEAGTLEAFF. The CDR3 DNA follows: TGTGCCAGCAGTTTTTACGAAGCCGGGACCTTGGAAGCTTTCTTT. The chain combines TRBV12-3 or TRBV12-4 with TRBJ1-1, with D possibly TRBD1 on 5 matching bases. This CDR3 contains 15 residues. V lost 3 bases and J 8 bases, leaving 19 bases between the germline ends.

This chain connects TRBV6-5 to TRBJ1-1, with TRBD1 matching over 9 bases. This CDR3 contains 17 residues. Per germline, CDR1 MNHEY and CDR2 SVGAGI. With V trimmed by 2 bases and J by 1 base, 8 bases remained unmatched. The CDR3 bases are TGTGCCAGCAGTTACATTCCGAGGACAGGGGAGAACACTGAAGCTTTCTTT. Its protein is CASSYIPRTGENTEAFF.